Described below is a single T cell receptor beta chain sequence and its context. The antigen remains undetermined. Sequencing of dividing CFSE-low cells from the MLR defined alloreactive TCRbeta sequences. Assay: immunoSEQ multiplex PCR; the TCRdb copy retains only in-frame clones and omits some. The sample lists approximately 1,300 clones, roughly 29% occurring once. This record belongs to a study of T cell clones after liver transplantation. Across the whole study: A pre-transplant mixed lymphocyte reaction with TCRbeta sequencing defined graft-donor-reactive clones followed in post-transplant blood. General study points: A significant post-transplant drop in circulating graft-donor-reactive CD4 TCRbeta sequences occurred in most of the 8 subjects. In a couple of subjects, few donor cells limited the measurable donor-reactive repertoire.

Germline CDR1 reads MNHEY; CDR2 reads SVGAGI. CDR3 length: 13 amino acids. The ends lost 5 bases at V and 3 bases at J; junction bases unmatched: 3. This TCR came from a human patient who received a liver transplant. A share of the T cells may be of graft donor origin. Sequencing input: CD8+ T cells from PBMCs cultured with third-party cells. The chain uses TRBV6-5 and TRBJ1-1; 7 bases line up with TRBD1. The CDR3 nucleotides are TGTGCCAGCAGTCAGGGGGGCTACACTGAAGCTTTCTTT. Translation gives CASSQGGYTEAFF.